Each of the 21 T cell receptor beta chains below was sequenced from the same sample in a study of T cell repertoires in cytomegalovirus infection. TCRdb ran MiXCR on the reads and lists one entry per CDR3 protein. The sample holds approximately 910,000 distinct CDR3 sequences, approximately 30% seen once. For these receptors, no antigen is known. This sample comprised cultured CD8+ T cells from PBMCs, obtained from culture after CMV antigen stimulation. Receptor source: a human donor in good health (CMV status not recorded). Some clones in this sample may be carry-over from other donors' samples.

The chain links TRBV12-3 or TRBV12-4 to TRBJ2-5; 7 positions match TRBD1. There are 15 residues in the CDR3. V gave up 6 bases and J gave up 4 bases; unmatched junction bases: 11. As DNA, the CDR3 is TGTGCCAGCAGCCCTTTAAGGGGGCAGGGAGAGACCCAGTACTTC. This sequence encodes CASSPLRGQGETQYF.

On this clonotype itself: Germline and junction disagree at one end, which may indicate a read error. The rearrangement links TRBV7-6 to TRBJ2-2, with TRBD1 identical over 10 bases. Germline CDR1 SGHVS, CDR2 FNYEAQ. The CDR3 loop spans 15 amino acids. CDR3 DNA sequence: TGTGCTAGCAGCTTAGGGACAGGGGATACCGGGGAGCTGTTTTTT. It specifies CASSLGTGDTGELFF.

This clonotype appeared a few times. The genes are TRBV5-1 and TRBJ1-2, with TRBD1 identical over 10 bases. Germline CDR1 SGHRS, CDR2 YFSETQ. This CDR3 region has 15 residues. With V trimmed by 7 bases and J by 4 bases, 10 bases remained unmatched. CDR3 DNA: TGCGCCAGCGACACAGAGACAGGGGGCTTCTATGGCTACACCTTC. It yields the protein CASDTETGGFYGYTF. Drawing the rest from reference TRBV5-1 and TRBJ1-2, the complete variable domain is KAGVTQTPRYLIKTRGQQVTLSCSPISGHRSVSWYQQTPGQGLQFLFEYFSETQRNKGNFPGRFSGRQFSNSRSEMNVSTLELGDSALYLCASDTETGGFYGYTFGSGTRLTVV.

This clonotype was counted only a few times. The V call is TRBV6-1, the J call TRBJ1-2; a possible D gene is TRBD1 (5 bases). This CDR3 contains 15 residues. With 4 bases removed from V and 1 base from J, the gap between germline ends came to 13 bases. CDR1 is MNHNS and CDR2 is SASEGT in the germline V gene. In DNA form, the CDR3 reads TGTGCCAGCAGTGGACGCGGGGGACTTAACTATGGCTACACCTTC. Its protein is CASSGRGGLNYGYTF.

This CDR3 reads CASRNNFDRDDSGTDTQYF. DNA for the CDR3: TGCGCCAGCAGGAACAACTTTGACAGGGACGACAGTGGAACAGATACGCAGTATTTT. The chain carries TRBV5-1 and TRBJ2-3, with 7 bases aligning to TRBD1. V dropped 5 bases and J dropped 3; count of bases not matched to a gene: 21. The CDR3 contains 19 residues. Germline V CDR1 and CDR2: SGHRS, YFSETQ. The whole variable domain, remainder taken from reference TRBV5-1 and TRBJ2-3, is KAGVTQTPRYLIKTRGQQVTLSCSPISGHRSVSWYQQTPGQGLQFLFEYFSETQRNKGNFPGRFSGRQFSNSRSEMNVSTLELGDSALYLCASRNNFDRDDSGTDTQYFGPGTRLTVL.

The rearrangement uses TRBV28 and TRBJ1-1; TRBD1 is a possible D gene (5 bases). The CDR3 covers 13 residues. The germline V and J ends were trimmed by 6 bases and 1 base, with 9 bases remaining between them. Looked up from germline, CDR1 is MDHEN and CDR2 is SYDVKM. The CDR3 bases are TGTGCCAGCAGAACCGACAGGAACACTGAAGCTTTCTTT. It codes for CASRTDRNTEAFF.

This clonotype was found a few times. The V and J genes are TRBV7-9 and TRBJ2-1, with D perhaps TRBD2 (5 bases). Per the germline V gene, CDR1 is SEHNR and CDR2 is FQNEAQ (reference sequence). Trimming took off 5 bases at V and 7 bases at J, with 27 bases between the two ends. The CDR3 totals 18 residues. Here the CDR3 reads CASSPAEDSAHTRNEQFF. The CDR3 nucleotides are TGTGCCAGCAGCCCGGCAGAGGACTCCGCCCATACTCGTAATGAGCAGTTCTTC.

This clonotype came up a few times. This chain connects TRBV27 to TRBJ2-4; D remains ambiguous. CDR3 length: 15 amino acids. Germline CDR1 and CDR2: MNHEY and SMNVEV (reference sequence). The V end lost 6 bases, the J end lost 1 base, and 13 bases lay between the germline ends. CDR3 sequence: CASRFTRSAKNIQYF. The DNA for the CDR3 is TGTGCCAGCAGATTTACACGGTCTGCCAAAAACATTCAGTACTTC.

This clonotype appeared a few times. Written as DNA, the CDR3 is TGTGCCAGCAGCACTAGGGTTCGGGAATTAGGCTACACCTTC. Translated: CASSTRVRELGYTF. The J gene is TRBJ1-2, the V gene TRBV11-2; the D is unclear. The CDR3 runs 14 residues. The V end lost 5 bases, the J end lost 8 bases, and 18 bases lay between the germline ends. Germline lookup yields CDR1 SGHAT and CDR2 FQNNGV.

This clonotype was found a few times. It is unclear where the CDR3 begins or ends on the DNA, so no DNA is shown, and the CDR3 is as TCRdb lists it. This sequence joins TRBV7-6 and TRBJ2-1; TRBD1 is the table's D call, not checked against the DNA. Looked up from germline, CDR1 is SGHVS and CDR2 is FNYEAQ. Both ends counted, the CDR3 spans 18 residues. CDR3 protein: CASSLAFGTGSSYNEQFF.

The chain carries TRBV28 and TRBJ2-5; tentatively, D is TRBD1 (5 bases). Deletions cut 6 bases from V and 0 bases from J, with 20 bases between. Germline V gene lookup returns CDR1 MDHEN and CDR2 SYDVKM. The CDR3 is 17 amino acids. CDR3 nucleotide sequence: TGTGCCAGCAGCTCACCCTGGGGCAACCTTTACCAAGAGACCCAGTACTTC. It translates to CASSSPWGNLYQETQYF.

This clonotype was found many times. V is TRBV7-9 and J is TRBJ2-6; D unresolved. The germline gives CDR1 SEHNR, CDR2 FQNEAQ (reference sequence). CDR3 length equals 15 residues. V was shortened by 6 bases and J by 2 bases, with 11 bases between the two germline ends. This CDR3 is CASSSTDTGANVLTF. The CDR3 nucleotides are TGTGCCAGCAGTTCCACAGATACTGGGGCCAACGTCCTGACTTTC.

The V and J genes are TRBV28 and TRBJ2-4; weak D call: TRBD2 (5 bases). The CDR3 length is 14 residues. Trimming removed 6 bases at V and 6 bases at J, with 15 bases between. From germline, CDR1 is MDHEN and CDR2 SYDVKM. In DNA, the CDR3 is TGTGCCAGCAGCCCCACTGAGGGCAGAAACATTCAGTACTTC. Translation gives CASSPTEGRNIQYF. The variable domain in full, completed from reference TRBV28 and TRBJ2-4, reads DVKVTQSSRYLVKRTGEKVFLECVQDMDHENMFWYRQDPGLGLRLIYFSYDVKMKEKGDIPEGYSVSREKKERFSLILESASTNQTSMYLCASSPTEGRNIQYFGAGTRLSVL.

This clonotype was seen a few times. The rearrangement links TRBV6-2 or TRBV6-3 to TRBJ2-5, with 9 bases fitting TRBD2. The CDR3 is 15 residues long. The V segment lost 4 bases and the J segment 1 base; nucleotides outside the gene matches: 4. Germline values: CDR1 MNHEY, CDR2 SVGEGT. CDR3 protein: CASSFETSGQETQYF. Here the CDR3 DNA reads TGTGCCAGCAGTTTCGAGACTAGCGGCCAAGAGACCCAGTACTTC.

This clonotype appeared a few times. The chain recombines TRBV4-1 with TRBJ1-5; tentative D call: TRBD1 (5 bases). V shed 0 bases and J shed 5 bases, with 11 bases lying between them. The germline V gene has CDR1 MGHRA and CDR2 YSYEKL. This CDR3 is 15 amino acids long. The CDR3 here is CASSQETRGDQPQHF. The CDR3 region has the DNA TGCGCCAGCAGCCAAGAGACAAGGGGCGATCAGCCCCAGCATTTT.

The rearrangement joins TRBV12-2 to TRBJ1-4; the DNA was not compared with TRBD1, the D call given in the table. TRBV12-2 counts as a pseudogene. The CDR3 is made up of 15 amino acids. CDR3 DNA: TGTGCAAGTCGCTTCCAGGGGCGACGGGGTGAAAAACTGTTTTTT. Translated: CASRFQGRRGEKLFF.

The rearrangement joins TRBV7-9 to TRBJ2-1; possibly TRBD1 or TRBD2 for D (6 bases each). V lost 3 bases and J lost 7, with 16 bases in between. Germline V gives CDR1 SEHNR, CDR2 FQNEAQ (reference sequence). This CDR3 is 15 amino acids long. DNA for the CDR3: TGTGCCAGCAGCTTCCTTCCGGGGGCCGGGAATGAGCAGTTCTTC. Amino acid sequence: CASSFLPGAGNEQFF.

This chain uses TRBV5-1 with TRBJ2-7; 8 positions agree with TRBD1. Losses at the gene ends were 0 bases for V and 2 bases for J; bases not matched to a gene: 13. Per germline, CDR1 SGHRS and CDR2 YFSETQ. This CDR3 is 18 amino acids long. CDR3 coding DNA: TGCGCCAGCAGCTTGGCTCCCTTGGACAGGGATTTCCCCTACGAGCAGTACTTC. Protein sequence: CASSLAPLDRDFPYEQYF.

The chain combines TRBV19 with TRBJ2-7, with a tentative D call TRBD2 (5 bases). The V gene lost 4 bases and the J gene lost 2 bases, with 15 bases spanning the gap. From germline, CDR1 is LNHDA and CDR2 SQIVND (reference sequence). This CDR3 has 15 amino acids. CDR3 sequence reads: CASSTLPGKPYEQYF. CDR3 bases: TGTGCCAGTAGTACCCTCCCGGGGAAACCCTACGAGCAGTACTTC.

This clonotype was recorded a few times. The V call is TRBV19, the J call TRBJ1-2; D is unresolved. The V and J ends lost 1 base and 4 bases respectively, with 10 bases between them. This CDR3 contains 14 residues. Germline loops: CDR1 LNHDA, CDR2 SQIVND (reference sequence). The CDR3 loop reads CASSIGPGVYGYTF. The CDR3 nucleotides are TGTGCCAGTAGTATAGGTCCAGGAGTCTATGGCTACACCTTC.

J is TRBJ2-7 and V is TRBV7-6; D unclear. The CDR3 spans 15 residues. V dropped 5 bases and J dropped 0 bases, with 14 bases sitting between them. Germline loops: CDR1 SGHVS, CDR2 FNYEAQ. The CDR3 here is CASSAANGPSYEQYF. The CDR3 nucleotides read TGTGCCAGCAGCGCCGCCAACGGACCCTCCTACGAGCAGTACTTC.